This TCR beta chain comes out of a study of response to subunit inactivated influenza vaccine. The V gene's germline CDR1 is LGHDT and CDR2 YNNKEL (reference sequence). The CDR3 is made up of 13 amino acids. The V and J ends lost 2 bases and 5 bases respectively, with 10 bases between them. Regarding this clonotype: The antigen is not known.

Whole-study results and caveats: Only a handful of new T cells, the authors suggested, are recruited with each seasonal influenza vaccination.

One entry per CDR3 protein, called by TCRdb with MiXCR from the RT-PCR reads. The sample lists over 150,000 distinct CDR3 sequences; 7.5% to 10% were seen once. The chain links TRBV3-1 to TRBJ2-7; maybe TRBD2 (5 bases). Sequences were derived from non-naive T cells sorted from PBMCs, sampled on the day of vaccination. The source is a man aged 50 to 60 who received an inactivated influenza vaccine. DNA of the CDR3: TGTGCCAGCAGCCAACGAATCGGGGACGAGCAGTACTTC. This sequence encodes CASSQRIGDEQYF.